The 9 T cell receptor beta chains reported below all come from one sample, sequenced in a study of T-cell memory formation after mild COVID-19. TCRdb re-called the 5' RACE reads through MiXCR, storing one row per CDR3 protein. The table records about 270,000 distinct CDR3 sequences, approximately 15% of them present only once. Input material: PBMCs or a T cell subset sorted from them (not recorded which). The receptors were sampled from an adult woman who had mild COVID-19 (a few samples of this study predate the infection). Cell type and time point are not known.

The CDR3, as DNA: TGTGCCAGCAGTACAACCGGGACGATGAACACCGGGGAGCTGTTTTTT. Translation: CASSTTGTMNTGELFF. This chain connects TRBV7-2 to TRBJ2-2; the D gene could be TRBD1 or TRBD2 (5 bases each). CDR3 length: 16 amino acids. V was shortened by 6 bases and J by 1 base, with 15 bases between the two germline ends. CDR1 is SGHTA and CDR2 is FQGNSA in the germline V gene.

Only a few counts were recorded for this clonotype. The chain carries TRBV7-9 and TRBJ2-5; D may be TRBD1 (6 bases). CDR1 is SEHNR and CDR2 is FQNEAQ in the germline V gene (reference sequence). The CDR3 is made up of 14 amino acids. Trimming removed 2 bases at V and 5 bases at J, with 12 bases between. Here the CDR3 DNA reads TGTGCCAGCAGCTTATACAGGGATCAGGAGACCCAGTACTTC. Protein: CASSLYRDQETQYF.

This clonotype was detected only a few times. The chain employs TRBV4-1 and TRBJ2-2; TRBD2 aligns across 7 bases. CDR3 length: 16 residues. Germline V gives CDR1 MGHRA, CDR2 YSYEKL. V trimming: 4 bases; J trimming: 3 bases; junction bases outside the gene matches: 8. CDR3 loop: CASSPPGGVDTGELFF. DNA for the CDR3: TGCGCCAGCAGCCCCCCGGGGGGAGTTGACACCGGGGAGCTGTTTTTT.

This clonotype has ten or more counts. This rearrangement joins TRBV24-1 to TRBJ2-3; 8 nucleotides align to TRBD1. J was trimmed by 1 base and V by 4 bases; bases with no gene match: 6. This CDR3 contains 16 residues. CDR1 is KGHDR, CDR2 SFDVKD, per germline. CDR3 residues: CATSETGTGRTDTQYF. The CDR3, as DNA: TGTGCCACCAGTGAAACCGGGACAGGACGCACAGATACGCAGTATTTT.

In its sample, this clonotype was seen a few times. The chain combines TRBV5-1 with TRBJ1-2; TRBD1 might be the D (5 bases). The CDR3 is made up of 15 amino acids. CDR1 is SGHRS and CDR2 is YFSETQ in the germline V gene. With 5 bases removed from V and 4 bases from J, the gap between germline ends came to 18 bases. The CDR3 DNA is TGCGCCAGCAGAGGGGAGCCCGCGGTCGGCTATGGCTACACCTTC. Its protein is CASRGEPAVGYGYTF.

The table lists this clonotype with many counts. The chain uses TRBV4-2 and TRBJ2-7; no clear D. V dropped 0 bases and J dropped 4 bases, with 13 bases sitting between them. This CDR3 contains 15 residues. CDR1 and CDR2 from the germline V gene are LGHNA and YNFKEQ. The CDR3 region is CASSQDYTHDYEQYF. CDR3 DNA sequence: TGTGCCAGCAGCCAAGATTATACCCATGATTACGAGCAGTACTTC.

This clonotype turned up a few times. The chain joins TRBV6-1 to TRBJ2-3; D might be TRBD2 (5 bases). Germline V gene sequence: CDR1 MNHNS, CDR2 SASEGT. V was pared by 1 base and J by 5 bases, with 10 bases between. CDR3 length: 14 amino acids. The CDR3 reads CASSEVVRGDTQYF. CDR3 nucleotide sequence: TGTGCCAGCAGTGAAGTTGTCCGGGGAGATACGCAGTATTTT.

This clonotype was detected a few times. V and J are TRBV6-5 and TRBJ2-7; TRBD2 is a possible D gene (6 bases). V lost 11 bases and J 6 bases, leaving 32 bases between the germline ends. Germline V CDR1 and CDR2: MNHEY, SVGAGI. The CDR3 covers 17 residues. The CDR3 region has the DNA TGTGCCGTAGCGGTTTCGTCAGTTACCTCAGGTAGTGGCGAGCAGTACTTC. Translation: CAVAVSSVTSGSGEQYF.

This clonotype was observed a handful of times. The CDR3 protein is CAWGLAGGRDTQYF. The DNA of the CDR3 is TGTGCCTGGGGGCTAGCGGGAGGGCGAGATACGCAGTATTTT. The chain is built from TRBV30 and TRBJ2-3; 12 bases are shared with TRBD2. The CDR3 has 14 residues. The ends lost 5 bases at V and 5 bases at J; junction bases unmatched: 5. Germline loops: CDR1 GTSNPN, CDR2 SVGIG (reference sequence).